This TCR beta chain was captured by sequencing in a study of blood T cells in healthy people across ages. Study-wide findings and caveats: CMV infection status of these donors was not known.

For this clonotype: The antigen remains unidentified.

Trimming removed 3 bases at V and 0 bases at J, with 12 bases between. Per the germline V gene, CDR1 is DFQATT and CDR2 is SNEGSKA (reference sequence). The CDR3 runs to 15 residues. A second 7 to 11 cycle PCR used barcoded and J-beta primers. TCRdb re-called the 5' RACE reads with MiXCR, one entry per CDR3 protein. The sample has hundreds of thousands of distinct CDR3 sequences, less than 25% seen once. These records were also assigned to another study, of T cells of mothers and their children. As reported in that work: Similar effects of thymic selection on TCR recombination output were recorded in related and unrelated pairs.

This chain connects TRBV20-1 to TRBJ2-4; D unclear. The receptor's source is a boy aged 10-17 years in good health. The specimen sequenced was blood. The CDR3 DNA sequence: TGCAGTGCTAGGAGGTCAGAACTAGCCAAAAACATTCAGTACTTC. This translates into CSARRSELAKNIQYF.